Below are 10 T cell receptor beta chains sequenced from a single sample in a study of T-cell memory formation after mild COVID-19. TCRdb re-analysed the 5' RACE reads in MiXCR, keeping a single row per CDR3 protein. The repertoire holds under 400,000 distinct CDR3 sequences, with 28% as singletons. Sequences were obtained from PBMCs or a T cell subset sorted from them (not recorded which). The source of these receptors is an adult woman who had mild COVID-19 (a few samples of this study predate the infection). Cell type and time point are not known.

This clonotype has a handful of counts. The chain uses TRBV20-1 and TRBJ2-1; 10 bases map to TRBD2. The germline V gene encodes CDR1 DFQATT and CDR2 SNEGSKA (reference sequence). V was clipped by 1 base and J by 5 bases; unmatched bases: 5. This CDR3 contains 15 residues. CDR3 bases: TGCAGTGCTAGAGCCGGGACTAGCGATAACAATGAGCAGTTCTTC. Translating it yields CSARAGTSDNNEQFF.

This clonotype has more than one count but fewer than ten. The CDR3 region is CSASLLSSPGELFF. In DNA form, the CDR3 reads TGCAGTGCTAGCCTTCTCTCGTCGCCCGGGGAGCTGTTTTTT. This chain connects TRBV20-1 to TRBJ2-2; D gene uncertain. Germline V gives CDR1 DFQATT, CDR2 SNEGSKA (reference sequence). V gave up 3 bases and J gave up 6 bases, with 14 bases separating them. This CDR3 comprises 14 residues.

Of note for this clonotype: The germline gene is not matched at one end of the junction; a read error may be the cause. The chain couples TRBV7-9 to TRBJ2-7, with a tentative D call TRBD1 (6 bases). Germline lookup yields CDR1 SEHNR and CDR2 FQNEAQ (reference sequence). This CDR3 has 15 residues. CDR3 DNA: TGTGCCAGCAGCTTTGTTACAGGGTTCTCCCACGAGCAGTACTTC. Amino acids: CASSFVTGFSHEQYF. The full variable domain, its missing parts supplied by reference TRBV7-9 and TRBJ2-7, is DTGVSQNPRHKITKRGQNVTFRCDPISEHNRLYWYRQTLGQGPEFLTYFQNEAQLEKSRLLSDRFSAERPKGSFSTLEIQRTEQGDSAMYLCASSFVTGFSHEQYFGPGTRLTVT.

This clonotype was observed a handful of times. V usage is TRBV24-1 and J usage is TRBJ2-1; possible D gene TRBD2, 5 bases. Trimming removed 4 bases from V and 7 bases from J, with 25 bases in between. This CDR3 is 18 amino acids long. From germline, CDR1 is KGHDR and CDR2 SFDVKD. As DNA, the CDR3 is TGTGCCACCAGTGACCCTGACAAGGGTTGGGCTAGAGGGAATGAGCAGTTCTTC. It codes for CATSDPDKGWARGNEQFF.

As for this clonotype: Germline is not matched at one junction end, which may reflect a read error. The gene calls are TRBV7-6 and TRBJ2-2, with D hard to call. CDR3 length: 14 residues. Germline assignment: CDR1 SGHVS and CDR2 FNYEAQ. CDR3 coding DNA: TGTGCCAGCAGCTTAAGCCAGAACCCCGGGGAGCTGTTTTTT. It codes for CASSLSQNPGELFF. Using reference TRBV7-6 and TRBJ2-2 for the parts outside the CDR3, the full variable domain is GAGVSQSPRYKVTKRGQDVALRCDPISGHVSLYWYRQALGQGPEFLTYFNYEAQQDKSGLPNDRFSAERPEGSISTLTIQRTEQRDSAMYRCASSLSQNPGELFFGEGSRLTVL.

This clonotype was seen only a few times. The rearrangement joins TRBV15 to TRBJ1-1; unclear D gene. Looked up from germline, CDR1 is LNHNV and CDR2 is YYDKDF (reference sequence). V lost 3 bases to trimming and J lost 4 bases, with 3 bases between them. The CDR3 loop spans 11 amino acids. CDR3 loop: CATSRSTEAFF. CDR3 nucleotide sequence: TGTGCCACCAGCAGGTCCACTGAAGCTTTCTTT.

The gene calls are TRBV5-6 and TRBJ2-7, with D possibly being TRBD2 (6 bases). CDR1 and CDR2 from the germline V gene are SGHDT and YYEEEE. V was pared by 2 bases and J by 6 bases, with 18 bases between. The CDR3 is 15 residues long. The CDR3 protein is CASSLGGMGALEQYF. For the CDR3, the DNA is TGTGCCAGCAGCTTAGGAGGGATGGGCGCCCTCGAGCAGTACTTC.

A few counts support this clonotype. The chain employs TRBV2 and TRBJ2-1, with TRBD1 matching 12 bases. The CDR3 is 15 amino acids. Germline CDR1 and CDR2: SNHLY and FYNNEI. V lost 7 bases to trimming and J lost 7 bases; unmatched junction nucleotides: 8. The CDR3 coding sequence is TGTGCCAGCAATCTTGGGACAGGGGGCGGGAATGAGCAGTTCTTC. Translation: CASNLGTGGGNEQFF.

The genes are TRBV20-1 and TRBJ1-5; 8 nucleotides match TRBD1. The germline gives CDR1 DFQATT, CDR2 SNEGSKA (reference sequence). This CDR3 spans 14 amino acids. Trimming at V came to 6 bases and at J to 4 bases, leaving 8 bases not matched to a gene. CDR3 sequence reads: CSAADRETNQPQHF. DNA for the CDR3: TGCAGTGCCGCGGACAGGGAGACGAATCAGCCCCAGCATTTT.

This clonotype was seen a few times. This chain joins TRBV4-1 and TRBJ2-1; 16 nucleotides line up with TRBD2. In germline, CDR1 is MGHRA, CDR2 YSYEKL. V lost 8 bases and J lost 8; bases outside the gene matches: 12. The CDR3 runs 17 residues. The CDR3 loop is CASLQGPGLAGGDEQFF. DNA of the CDR3: TGCGCCAGCCTCCAGGGACCGGGACTAGCGGGGGGGGATGAGCAGTTCTTC.